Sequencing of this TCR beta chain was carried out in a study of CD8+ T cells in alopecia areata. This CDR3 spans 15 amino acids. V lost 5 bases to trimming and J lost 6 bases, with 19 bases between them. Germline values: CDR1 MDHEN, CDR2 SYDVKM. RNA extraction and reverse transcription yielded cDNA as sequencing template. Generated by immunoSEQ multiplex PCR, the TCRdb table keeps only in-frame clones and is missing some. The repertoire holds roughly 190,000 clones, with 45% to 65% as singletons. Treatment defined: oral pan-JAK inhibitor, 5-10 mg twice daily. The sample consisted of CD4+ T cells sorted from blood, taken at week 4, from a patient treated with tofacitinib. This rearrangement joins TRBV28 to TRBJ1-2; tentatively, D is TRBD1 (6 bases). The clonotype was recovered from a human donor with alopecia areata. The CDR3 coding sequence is TGTGCCAGCAGTACCTCGGGGGGCCTCTCCGATGGCTACACCTTC. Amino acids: CASSTSGGLSDGYTF.